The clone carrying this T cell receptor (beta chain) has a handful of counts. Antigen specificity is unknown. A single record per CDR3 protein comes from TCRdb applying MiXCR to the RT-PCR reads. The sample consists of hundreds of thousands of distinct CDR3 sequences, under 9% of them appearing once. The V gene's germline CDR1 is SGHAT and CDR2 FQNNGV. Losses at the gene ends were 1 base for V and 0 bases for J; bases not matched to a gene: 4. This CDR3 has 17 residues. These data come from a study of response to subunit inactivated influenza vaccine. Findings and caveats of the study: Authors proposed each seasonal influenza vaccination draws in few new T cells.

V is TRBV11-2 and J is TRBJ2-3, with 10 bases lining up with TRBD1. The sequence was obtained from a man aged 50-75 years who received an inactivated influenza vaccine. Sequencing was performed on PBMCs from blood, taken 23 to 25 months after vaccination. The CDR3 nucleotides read TGTGCCAGCAGCTTAGGACAGGGGGCGACTAGCACAGATACGCAGTATTTT. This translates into CASSLGQGATSTDTQYF.